This TCR beta chain was captured in a study of blood T cell repertoires in COVID-19. Study-wide context: Material from acute and convalescent COVID-19 was sourced from the United States, Italy and Spain. T cells, B-cell-depleted T cells, or PBMCs provided the cDNA or gDNA that served as material.

As originally analysed: For nucleated cells, counts were estimated from reference gene primer amplification. Sequencing was performed with immunoSEQ multiplex PCR; in TCRdb, only in-frame clones are kept and a portion is missing. V and J calls and clone size come straight from that table; D and trimming were deduced from the DNA. The repertoire holds approximately 150,000 clones, with under 85% as singletons. This CDR3 comprises 16 residues. Germline assignment: CDR1 MNHNY and CDR2 SVGAGI (reference sequence). V was cut by 0 bases and J by 3 bases, with 14 bases left in between. This sequence originates from a man aged 50 to 60 with active or convalescent COVID-19. The sequenced sample was peripheral blood. The chain recombines TRBV6-6 with TRBJ1-2, with a weak D call TRBD1 (5 bases). The CDR3 spells CASSYSGTPVYYGYTF. Written as DNA, the CDR3 is TGTGCCAGCAGTTACTCGGGGACTCCCGTGTACTATGGCTACACCTTC.